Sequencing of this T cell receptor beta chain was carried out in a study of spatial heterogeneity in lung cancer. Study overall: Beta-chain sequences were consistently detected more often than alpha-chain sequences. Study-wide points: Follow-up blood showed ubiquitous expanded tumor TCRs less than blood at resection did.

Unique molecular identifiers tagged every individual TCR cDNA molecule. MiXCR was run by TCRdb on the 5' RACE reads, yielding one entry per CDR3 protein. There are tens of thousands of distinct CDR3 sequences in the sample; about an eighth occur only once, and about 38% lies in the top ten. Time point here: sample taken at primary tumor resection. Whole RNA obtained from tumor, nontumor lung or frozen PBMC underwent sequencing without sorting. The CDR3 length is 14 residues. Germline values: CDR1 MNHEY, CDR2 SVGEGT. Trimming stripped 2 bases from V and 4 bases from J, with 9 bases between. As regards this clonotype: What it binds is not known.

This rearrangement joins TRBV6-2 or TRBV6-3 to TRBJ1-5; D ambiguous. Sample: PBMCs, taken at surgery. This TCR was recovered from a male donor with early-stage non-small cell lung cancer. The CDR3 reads CASSYADRNQPQHF. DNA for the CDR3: TGTGCCAGCAGTTACGCGGACCGTAATCAGCCCCAGCATTTT.